These 6 T cell receptor beta chains came from one sample sequenced in a study of CD8+ T cells in alopecia areata. Specified treatment: oral pan-JAK inhibitor, 5-10 mg twice daily. The sequencing template was cDNA reverse transcribed from extracted RNA. Libraries were prepared by immunoSEQ multiplex PCR; TCRdb keeps only in-frame clonotypes and omits some of them. The sample comprises roughly 190,000 clones, 60% to 70% of which are singletons, and 3% to 4% rests with the top ten. Source: CD4+ T cells sorted from blood, taken at week 4, from a patient treated with tofacitinib. The receptors shown here come from a human donor with alopecia areata.

The J gene is TRBJ1-2, the V gene TRBV30, with no clear D. The CDR3 is 12 residues long. The V gene lost 1 base and the J gene lost 7 bases, with 10 bases spanning the gap. Looked up from germline, CDR1 is GTSNPN and CDR2 is SVGIG (reference sequence). The CDR3 nucleotides read TGTGCCTGGAGTGCCCGAGATAGTGGCTACACCTTC. It translates to CAWSARDSGYTF.

This chain joins TRBV30 and TRBJ2-7; the D is unclear. Trimming stripped 1 base from V and 0 bases from J, with 10 bases between. The CDR3 length is 14 residues. CDR1 GTSNPN and CDR2 SVGIG come from the germline V gene (reference sequence). The CDR3 DNA sequence: TGTGCCTGGAGTGGACTCAGAAACTCCTACGAGCAGTACTTC. Translation: CAWSGLRNSYEQYF.

The chain is built from TRBV7-9 and TRBJ1-6, with D unresolved. The CDR3 is 15 amino acids. Trimming shortened V by 5 bases and J by 0 bases, and 8 bases separated the two germline ends. Germline CDR1 SEHNR, CDR2 FQNEAQ (reference sequence). The CDR3 sequence is CASSLRSSYNSPLHF. The CDR3 coding sequence is TGTGCCAGCAGCCTCAGGAGCTCCTATAATTCACCCCTCCACTTT.

V is TRBV7-2 and J is TRBJ2-3; no reliable D call. The CDR3 totals 14 residues. V lost 2 bases to trimming and J lost 1 base, with 7 bases between them. Per germline, CDR1 SGHTA and CDR2 FQGNSA. The DNA of the CDR3 is TGTGCCAGCAGCTTATTACGACGCACAGATACGCAGTATTTT. It is translated as CASSLLRRTDTQYF.

The chain uses TRBV29-1 and TRBJ2-3; no clear D. Germline values: CDR1 SQVTM, CDR2 ANQGSEA. Deletions cut 8 bases from V and 2 bases from J, with 14 bases between. The CDR3 has 13 residues. CDR3 coding DNA: TGCAGCTTACGAAGCGTACTCACAGATACGCAGTATTTT. Amino acid sequence: CSLRSVLTDTQYF.

V is TRBV30 and J is TRBJ1-1; D gene unclear. The germline V gene encodes CDR1 GTSNPN and CDR2 SVGIG (reference sequence). Trimming left V 1 base short and J 9 bases short, with 9 bases between. This CDR3 is built from 11 residues. Here the CDR3 reads CAWSGPRKAFF. CDR3 DNA sequence: TGTGCCTGGAGTGGGCCGAGGAAAGCTTTCTTT.